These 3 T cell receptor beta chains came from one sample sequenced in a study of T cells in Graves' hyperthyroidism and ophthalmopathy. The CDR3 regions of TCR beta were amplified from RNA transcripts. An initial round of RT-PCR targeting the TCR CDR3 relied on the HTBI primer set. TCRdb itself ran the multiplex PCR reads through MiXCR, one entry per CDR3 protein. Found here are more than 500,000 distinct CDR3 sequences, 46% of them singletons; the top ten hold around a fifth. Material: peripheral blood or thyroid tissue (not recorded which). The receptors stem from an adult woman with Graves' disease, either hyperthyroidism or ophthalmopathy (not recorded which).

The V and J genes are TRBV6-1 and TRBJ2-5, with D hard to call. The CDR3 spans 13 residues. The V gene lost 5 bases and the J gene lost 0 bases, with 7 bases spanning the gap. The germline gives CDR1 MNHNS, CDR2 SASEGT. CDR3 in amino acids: CASSLKYQETQYF. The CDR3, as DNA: TGTGCCAGCAGTTTAAAGTACCAAGAGACCCAGTACTTC.

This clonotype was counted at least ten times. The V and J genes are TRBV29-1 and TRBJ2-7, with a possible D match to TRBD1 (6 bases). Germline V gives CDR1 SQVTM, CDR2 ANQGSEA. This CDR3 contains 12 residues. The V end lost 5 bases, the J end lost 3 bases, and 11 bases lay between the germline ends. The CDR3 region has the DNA TGCAGCGTTAGGGGGAAGTTCTACGAGCAGTACTTC. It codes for CSVRGKFYEQYF.

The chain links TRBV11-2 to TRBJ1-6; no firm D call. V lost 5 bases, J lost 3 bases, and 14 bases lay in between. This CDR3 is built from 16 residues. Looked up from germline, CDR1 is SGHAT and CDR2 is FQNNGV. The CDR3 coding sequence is TGTGCCAGCAGCCCTCGGGCGGGCGTCTATAATTCACCCCTCCACTTT. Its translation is CASSPRAGVYNSPLHF.